This T cell receptor (beta chain) was found in a study of cytomegalovirus exposure and HLA in healthy donors. On this clone itself: Its antigen is still unknown.

At sampling all donors were nominally healthy, likely with unrecorded immune exposures. Study-level points and caveats: CMV serostatus was the sole immune exposure data available.

CDR1 is SGHDN and CDR2 is FVKESK in the germline V gene. V was trimmed by 5 bases and J by 4 bases, leaving 20 bases between them. The CDR3 runs to 16 residues. PCR amplification relied on 60 Vbeta primers (plus 13 Jbeta primers). Methods used by the authors: Some 10 million shared chains were among the approximately 82 million unique TCR beta chains that a later analysis counted. Assay used: immunoSEQ multiplex PCR; TCRdb lists only in-frame clones, some missing. D and trimming come from the DNA, and the V and J calls and clone size come from that table. The sample carries roughly 100,000 clones, roughly 80% recorded once.

Sequencing input: PBMCs. V usage is TRBV14 and J usage is TRBJ1-2; tentatively, D is TRBD1 (6 bases). This TCR derives from a middle-aged man in good health and CMV-seronegative. CDR3 in DNA: TGTGCCAGCAGCAGATTCCCGGGACAATTAAGCTATGGCTACACCTTC. Translating gives CASSRFPGQLSYGYTF.